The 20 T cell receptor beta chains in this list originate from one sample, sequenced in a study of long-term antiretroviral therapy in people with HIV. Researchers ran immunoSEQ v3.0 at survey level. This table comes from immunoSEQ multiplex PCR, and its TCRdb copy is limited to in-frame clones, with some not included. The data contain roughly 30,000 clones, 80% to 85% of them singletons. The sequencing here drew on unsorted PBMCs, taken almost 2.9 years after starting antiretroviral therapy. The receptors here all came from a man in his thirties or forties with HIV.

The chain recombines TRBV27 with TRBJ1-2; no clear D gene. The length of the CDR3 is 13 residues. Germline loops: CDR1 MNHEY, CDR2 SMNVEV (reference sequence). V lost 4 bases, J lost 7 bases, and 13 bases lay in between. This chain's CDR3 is CASSSFGRGGYTF. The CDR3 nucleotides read TGTGCCAGCAGTTCCTTTGGACGGGGTGGCTACACCTTC.

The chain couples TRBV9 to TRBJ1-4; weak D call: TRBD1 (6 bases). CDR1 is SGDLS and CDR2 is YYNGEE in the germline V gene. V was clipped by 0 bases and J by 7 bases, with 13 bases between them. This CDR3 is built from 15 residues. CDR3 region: CASSVAGGPVEKLFF. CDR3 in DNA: TGTGCCAGCAGCGTAGCCGGGGGGCCGGTTGAAAAACTGTTTTTT.

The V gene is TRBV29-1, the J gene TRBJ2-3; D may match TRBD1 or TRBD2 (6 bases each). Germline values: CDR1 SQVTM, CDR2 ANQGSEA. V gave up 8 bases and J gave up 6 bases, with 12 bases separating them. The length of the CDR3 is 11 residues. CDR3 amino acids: CSPWRGDTQYF. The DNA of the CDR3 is TGCAGCCCGTGGAGGGGGGATACGCAGTATTTT.

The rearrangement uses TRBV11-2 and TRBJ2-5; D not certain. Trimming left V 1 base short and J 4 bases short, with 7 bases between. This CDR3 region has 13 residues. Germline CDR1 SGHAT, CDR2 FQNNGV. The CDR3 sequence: CASSLVGPETQYF. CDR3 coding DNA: TGTGCCAGCAGCTTAGTCGGTCCAGAGACCCAGTACTTC.

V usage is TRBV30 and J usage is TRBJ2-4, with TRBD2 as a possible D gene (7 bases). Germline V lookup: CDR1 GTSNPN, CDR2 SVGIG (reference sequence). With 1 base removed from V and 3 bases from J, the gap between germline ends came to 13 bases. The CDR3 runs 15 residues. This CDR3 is CAWSGGGWGKNIQYF. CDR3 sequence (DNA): TGTGCCTGGAGTGGGGGGGGCTGGGGCAAAAACATTCAGTACTTC.

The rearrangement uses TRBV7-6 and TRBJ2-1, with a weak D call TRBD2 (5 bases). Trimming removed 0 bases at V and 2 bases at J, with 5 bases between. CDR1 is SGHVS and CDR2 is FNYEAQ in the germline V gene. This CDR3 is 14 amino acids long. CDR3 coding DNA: TGTGCCAGCAGCTTAGCGGGAGCCTACAATGAGCAGTTCTTC. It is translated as CASSLAGAYNEQFF.

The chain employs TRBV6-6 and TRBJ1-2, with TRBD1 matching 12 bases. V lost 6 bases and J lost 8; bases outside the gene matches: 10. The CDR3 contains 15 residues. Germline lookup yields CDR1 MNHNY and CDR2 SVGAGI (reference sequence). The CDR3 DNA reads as TGTGCCAGCAGCCCGAGGGGGACAGGGGGCACCGGCTACACCTTC. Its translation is CASSPRGTGGTGYTF.

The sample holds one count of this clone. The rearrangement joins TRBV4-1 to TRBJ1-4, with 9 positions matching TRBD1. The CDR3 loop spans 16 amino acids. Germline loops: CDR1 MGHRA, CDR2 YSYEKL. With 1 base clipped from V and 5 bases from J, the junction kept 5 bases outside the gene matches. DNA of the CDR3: TGCGCCAGCAGCCAAGTGGCGGGACAGGGCAATGAAAAACTGTTTTTT. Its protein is CASSQVAGQGNEKLFF.

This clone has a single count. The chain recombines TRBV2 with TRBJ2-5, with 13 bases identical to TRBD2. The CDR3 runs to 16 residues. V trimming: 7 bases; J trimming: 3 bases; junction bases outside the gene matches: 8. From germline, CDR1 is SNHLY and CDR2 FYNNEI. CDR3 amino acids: CASMALAGGAKETQYF. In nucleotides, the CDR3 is TGTGCCAGCATGGCACTAGCGGGAGGGGCTAAAGAGACCCAGTACTTC.

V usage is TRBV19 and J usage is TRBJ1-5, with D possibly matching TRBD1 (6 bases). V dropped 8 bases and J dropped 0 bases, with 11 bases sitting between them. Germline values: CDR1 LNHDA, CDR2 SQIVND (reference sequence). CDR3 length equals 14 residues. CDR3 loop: CASRRTVSNQPQHF. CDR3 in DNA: TGTGCCAGTCGAAGGACAGTTAGCAATCAGCCCCAGCATTTT.

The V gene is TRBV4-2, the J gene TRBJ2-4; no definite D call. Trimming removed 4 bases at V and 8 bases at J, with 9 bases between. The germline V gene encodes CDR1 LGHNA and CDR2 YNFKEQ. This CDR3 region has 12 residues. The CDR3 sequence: CASSRDTDIQYF. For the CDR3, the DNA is TGTGCCAGCAGCCGCGATACGGACATTCAGTACTTC.

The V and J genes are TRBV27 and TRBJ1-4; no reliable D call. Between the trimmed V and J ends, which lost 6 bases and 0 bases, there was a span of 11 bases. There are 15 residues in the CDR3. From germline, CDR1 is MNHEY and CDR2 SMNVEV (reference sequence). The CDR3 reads CASRDRVSTNEKLFF. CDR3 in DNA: TGTGCCAGCAGAGACCGGGTCTCAACTAATGAAAAACTGTTTTTT. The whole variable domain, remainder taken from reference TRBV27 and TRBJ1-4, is EAQVTQNPRYLITVTGKKLTVTCSQNMNHEYMSWYRQDPGLGLRQIYYSMNVEVTDKGDVPEGYKVSRKEKRNFPLILESPSPNQTSLYFCASRDRVSTNEKLFFGSGTQLSVL.

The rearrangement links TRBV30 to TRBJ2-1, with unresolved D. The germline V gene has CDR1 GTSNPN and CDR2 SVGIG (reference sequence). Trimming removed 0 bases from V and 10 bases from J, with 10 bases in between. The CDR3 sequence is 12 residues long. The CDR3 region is CAWSVLRAEQFF. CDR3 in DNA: TGTGCCTGGAGTGTACTTAGGGCAGAGCAGTTCTTC.

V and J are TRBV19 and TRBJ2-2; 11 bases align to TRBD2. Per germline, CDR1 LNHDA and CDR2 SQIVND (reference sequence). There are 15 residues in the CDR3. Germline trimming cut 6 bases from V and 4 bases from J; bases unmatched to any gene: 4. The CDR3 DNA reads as TGTGCCAGTAGACTAGCGGGAGTTGGCACCGGGGAGCTGTTTTTT. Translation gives CASRLAGVGTGELFF.

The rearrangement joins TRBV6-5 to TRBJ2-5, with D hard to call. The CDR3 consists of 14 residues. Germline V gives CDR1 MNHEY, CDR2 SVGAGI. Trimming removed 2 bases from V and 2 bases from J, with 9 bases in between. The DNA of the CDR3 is TGTGCCAGCAGTTACGGGATGGGGCAAGAGACCCAGTACTTC. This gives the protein CASSYGMGQETQYF.

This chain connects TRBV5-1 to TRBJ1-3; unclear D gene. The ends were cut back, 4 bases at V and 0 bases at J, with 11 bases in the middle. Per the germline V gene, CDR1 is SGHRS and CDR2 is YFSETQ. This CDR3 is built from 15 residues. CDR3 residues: CASSPPSGSGNTIYF. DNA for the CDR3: TGCGCCAGCAGCCCCCCAAGCGGCTCTGGAAACACCATATATTTT.

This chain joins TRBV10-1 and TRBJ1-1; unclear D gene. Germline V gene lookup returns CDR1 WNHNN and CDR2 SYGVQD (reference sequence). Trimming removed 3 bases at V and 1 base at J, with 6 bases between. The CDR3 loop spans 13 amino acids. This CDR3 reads CASSEARNTEAFF. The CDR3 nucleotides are TGCGCCAGCAGTGAAGCCAGGAACACTGAAGCTTTCTTT.

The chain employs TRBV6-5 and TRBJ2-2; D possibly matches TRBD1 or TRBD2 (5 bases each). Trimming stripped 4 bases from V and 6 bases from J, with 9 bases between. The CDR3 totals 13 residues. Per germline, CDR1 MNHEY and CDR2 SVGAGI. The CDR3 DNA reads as TGTGCCAGCAGTTCGACAGCGGCCGGGGAGCTGTTTTTT. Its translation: CASSSTAAGELFF.

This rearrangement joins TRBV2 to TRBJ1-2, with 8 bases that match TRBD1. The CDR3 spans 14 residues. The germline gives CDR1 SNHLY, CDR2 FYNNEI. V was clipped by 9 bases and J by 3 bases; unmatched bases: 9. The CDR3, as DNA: TGTGCCAGTGAAACGACAGGGGATGACTATGGCTACACCTTC. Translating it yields CASETTGDDYGYTF.

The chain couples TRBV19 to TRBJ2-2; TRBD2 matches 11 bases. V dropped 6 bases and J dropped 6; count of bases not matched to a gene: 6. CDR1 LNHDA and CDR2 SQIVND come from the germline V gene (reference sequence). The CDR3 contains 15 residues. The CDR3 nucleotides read TGTGCCAGTAGACTTAGCGGGAGGGCCTCCGGGGAGCTGTTTTTT. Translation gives CASRLSGRASGELFF.